One sample yielded the 8 T cell receptor beta chains listed below, sequenced in a study of OX40 agonist ivuxolimab in advanced cancers. Clones were read by immunoSEQ multiplex PCR, and TCRdb kept only the in-frame ones, dropping some. The sample includes about 58,000 clones, roughly four fifths of them seen just once. This material consisted of CD4+ or CD8+ T cells sorted from blood, taken in a trial of the OX40 agonist ivuxolimab. The receptors here all came from an adult with an advanced solid tumor such as melanoma, head and neck, liver or kidney cancer.

This rearrangement joins TRBV19 to TRBJ1-4; 7 bases match TRBD1. Germline V lookup: CDR1 LNHDA, CDR2 SQIVND (reference sequence). Trimming at V came to 8 bases and at J to 4 bases, leaving 10 bases not matched to a gene. The CDR3 extends over 15 amino acids. The CDR3 sequence is CASPSRDSSNEKLFF. The CDR3 DNA is TGTGCCAGTCCAAGCCGGGACAGCAGTAATGAAAAACTGTTTTTT.

This clone was detected only once. The V and J genes are TRBV4-1 and TRBJ2-7; 9 bases map to TRBD1. CDR1 is MGHRA, CDR2 YSYEKL, per germline. This CDR3 spans 15 amino acids. V was clipped by 3 bases and J by 5 bases; unmatched bases: 8. The CDR3 DNA follows: TGCGCCAGCAGCCAGGGCCAGACAGGGGGGGACGAGCAGTACTTC. It encodes CASSQGQTGGDEQYF.

This chain connects TRBV27 to TRBJ2-5; a possible D gene is TRBD2 (6 bases). The CDR3 covers 15 residues. Germline V gene lookup returns CDR1 MNHEY and CDR2 SMNVEV (reference sequence). The germline V and J ends were trimmed by 4 bases and 0 bases, with 12 bases remaining between them. DNA of the CDR3: TGTGCCAGCAGTTCGGTTGGGGGGTACCAAGAGACCCAGTACTTC. It translates to CASSSVGGYQETQYF.

This chain links TRBV12-5 with TRBJ1-3, with D tentatively TRBD1 (5 bases). V lost 1 base and J lost 3, with 10 bases in between. The germline V gene has CDR1 LGHNT and CDR2 FRNRAP. There are 15 residues in the CDR3. The CDR3: CASGLGPQGGNTIYF. DNA of the CDR3: TGTGCTAGTGGTTTGGGGCCCCAGGGTGGAAACACCATATATTTT.

The V and J genes are TRBV4-2 and TRBJ2-3, with 13 positions matching TRBD2. Trimming cost V 2 bases and J 5 bases; bases outside gene matches: 7. The CDR3 has 17 amino acids. CDR1 LGHNA and CDR2 YNFKEQ come from the germline V gene. CDR3 amino acids: CASSQLLAGGSVDTQYF. The CDR3 DNA reads TGTGCCAGCAGCCAACTACTAGCGGGGGGGTCTGTAGATACGCAGTATTTT.

The V gene is TRBV9, the J gene TRBJ2-3; TRBD1 or TRBD2 may be the D gene (5 bases each). Germline lookup yields CDR1 SGDLS and CDR2 YYNGEE. Trimming removed 4 bases from V and 6 bases from J, with 15 bases in between. CDR3 length equals 14 residues. CDR3 sequence reads: CASSPRDPRDTQYF. DNA for the CDR3: TGTGCCAGCAGCCCCCGGGACCCCAGGGATACGCAGTATTTT. Drawing the rest from reference TRBV9 and TRBJ2-3, the complete variable domain is DSGVTQTPKHLITATGQRVTLRCSPRSGDLSVYWYQQSLDQGLQFLIQYYNGEERAKGNILERFSAQQFPDLHSELNLSSLELGDSALYFCASSPRDPRDTQYFGPGTRLTVL.

This sequence joins TRBV6-5 and TRBJ1-1, with 7 bases matching TRBD1. Looked up from germline, CDR1 is MNHEY and CDR2 is SVGAGI. The CDR3 contains 14 residues. Trimming took 6 bases from V and 1 from J; bases not matched to a gene: 5. This chain's CDR3 is CASRRGQANTEAFF. The DNA of the CDR3 is TGTGCCAGCAGACGAGGACAGGCGAACACTGAAGCTTTCTTT.

This chain links TRBV5-1 with TRBJ1-2; the D gene is possibly TRBD1 (5 bases). Germline values: CDR1 SGHRS, CDR2 YFSETQ. Trimming took 4 bases from V and 8 from J, leaving 15 bases between them. This CDR3 has 13 residues. CDR3 in amino acids: CASSDQGTAGYTF. In DNA form, the CDR3 reads TGCGCCAGCAGCGACCAGGGAACGGCCGGCTACACCTTC.